These 18 T cell receptor beta chains were all obtained from the same sample, sequenced in a study of identifying expanded T cells in peripheral blood. Clones were sequenced by immunoSEQ multiplex PCR, and TCRdb holds only the in-frame ones, with some missing. The sample gives roughly 56,000 clones, around four fifths of which show up once; under 20% is in the top ten. Sample: blood. These receptors were obtained from a person between 18 and 75 years old in good health.

This chain links TRBV18 with TRBJ2-1; 10 positions match TRBD2. This CDR3 spans 16 amino acids. The trim removed 5 bases at V and 10 bases at J, leaving 14 bases unmatched. Germline V gene data show CDR1 as KGHSH and CDR2 as LQKENI. As DNA, the CDR3 is TGTGCCAGCTCAAGCCTGACTAGCGGGCCTTCTCGGGAGCAGTTCTTC. Its protein is CASSSLTSGPSREQFF. Full variable domain (missing parts from reference TRBV18 and TRBJ2-1): NAGVMQNPRHLVRRRGQEARLRCSPMKGHSHVYWYRQLPEEGLKFMVYLQKENIIDESGMPKERFSAEFPKEGPSILRIQQVVRGDSAAYFCASSSLTSGPSREQFFGPGTRLTVL.

The chain employs TRBV18 and TRBJ2-3; D is unresolved. The CDR3 extends over 16 amino acids. The germline V and J ends were trimmed by 4 bases and 1 base, with 15 bases remaining between them. Germline V gene sequence: CDR1 KGHSH, CDR2 LQKENI. CDR3 sequence: CASSLSIDEGTDTQYF. The CDR3 DNA is TGTGCCAGCTCACTGAGTATCGACGAGGGCACAGATACGCAGTATTTT.

CDR3 in DNA: TGTGCCAGCAGCACACGACAGGGAAGTTTAGGAGATACGCAGTATTTT. Its protein is CASSTRQGSLGDTQYF. The rearrangement uses TRBV5-4 and TRBJ2-3; 7 bases are a match to TRBD1. V dropped 4 bases and J dropped 5; count of bases not matched to a gene: 13. Germline CDR1 is SGHNT and CDR2 is YYREEE (reference sequence). This CDR3 region has 16 residues. Based on the CDR3 plus reference TRBV5-4 and TRBJ2-3, the full variable domain is ETGVTQSPTHLIKTRGQQVTLRCSSQSGHNTVSWYQQALGQGPQFIFQYYREEENGRGNFPPRFSGLQFPNYSSELNVNALELDDSALYLCASSTRQGSLGDTQYFGPGTRLTVL.

The V and J genes are TRBV14 and TRBJ1-1; D perhaps matches TRBD1 (5 bases). With 2 bases removed from V and 1 base from J, the gap between germline ends came to 11 bases. The CDR3 is made up of 15 amino acids. CDR1 SGHDN and CDR2 FVKESK come from the germline V gene. The CDR3 DNA sequence: TGTGCCAGCAGCCAACCGGCAGGGCGGAACACTGAAGCTTTCTTT. This codes for CASSQPAGRNTEAFF.

V and J are TRBV7-2 and TRBJ2-1; 7 positions match TRBD1. Looked up from germline, CDR1 is SGHTA and CDR2 is FQGNSA. The CDR3 length is 16 residues. V lost 4 bases to trimming and J lost 4 bases; unmatched junction nucleotides: 10. Here the CDR3 reads CASSSTRDSLYNEQFF. The CDR3 nucleotides read TGTGCCAGCAGCTCGACCCGGGACAGCCTATACAATGAGCAGTTCTTC.

This clone was detected a few times. This chain joins TRBV7-6 and TRBJ1-5, with D unresolved. V lost 0 bases and J lost 1, with 4 bases in between. In germline, CDR1 is SGHVS, CDR2 FNYEAQ. The CDR3 is made up of 14 amino acids. CDR3 in amino acids: CASSLAGSNQPQHF. The DNA of the CDR3 is TGTGCCAGCAGCTTAGCAGGGAGCAATCAGCCCCAGCATTTT.

The chain combines TRBV5-1 with TRBJ1-2, with 8 bases lining up with TRBD1. This CDR3 spans 16 amino acids. Germline V lookup: CDR1 SGHRS, CDR2 YFSETQ. V was clipped by 5 bases and J by 7 bases; unmatched bases: 16. Here the CDR3 DNA reads TGCGCCAGCAGGTTTGGCGCGGACAGGGAAAGGGGTGGCTACACCTTC. It codes for CASRFGADRERGGYTF.

The rearrangement uses TRBV5-4 and TRBJ1-2; 9 nucleotides agree with TRBD1. Trimming cost V 5 bases and J 5 bases; bases outside gene matches: 10. The germline CDR1 and CDR2 sequences are SGHNT and YYREEE (reference sequence). There are 15 residues in the CDR3. CDR3 sequence (DNA): TGTGCCAGCAGGGGTGAAAGGACAGGGGCTTATGGCTACACCTTC. It specifies CASRGERTGAYGYTF.

The V and J genes are TRBV5-1 and TRBJ1-4; 11 bases line up with TRBD1. The ends lost 4 bases at V and 6 bases at J; junction bases unmatched: 8. In germline, CDR1 is SGHRS, CDR2 YFSETQ. The CDR3 is made up of 16 amino acids. The CDR3 DNA reads TGCGCCAGCAGCAACGGACAGGGGGCGCTATATGAAAAACTGTTTTTT. This codes for CASSNGQGALYEKLFF.

The genes are TRBV7-3 and TRBJ2-1; no definite D call. Germline CDR1 and CDR2: SGHTA and FQGTGA. The ends were cut back, 5 bases at V and 4 bases at J, with 12 bases in the middle. This CDR3 has 14 residues. In DNA, the CDR3 is TGTGCCAGCAGCCCCAACACAGATTACAATGAGCAGTTCTTC. Amino acid sequence: CASSPNTDYNEQFF.

J is TRBJ2-1 and V is TRBV5-4, with D possibly TRBD2 on 6 matching bases. Per germline, CDR1 SGHNT and CDR2 YYREEE (reference sequence). V was cut by 2 bases and J by 0 bases, with 9 bases left in between. CDR3 length equals 15 residues. For the CDR3, the DNA is TGTGCCAGCAGCTTACGGGGGAGCTCCTACAATGAGCAGTTCTTC. This gives the protein CASSLRGSSYNEQFF. Combining the CDR3 with reference TRBV5-4 and TRBJ2-1 gives the whole variable domain ETGVTQSPTHLIKTRGQQVTLRCSSQSGHNTVSWYQQALGQGPQFIFQYYREEENGRGNFPPRFSGLQFPNYSSELNVNALELDDSALYLCASSLRGSSYNEQFFGPGTRLTVL.

The CDR3: CASSAGPLGELFF. CDR3 DNA sequence: TGTGCCAGCAGCGCCGGCCCTCTCGGGGAGCTGTTTTTT. The V gene is TRBV7-6, the J gene TRBJ2-2, with D hard to call. From germline, CDR1 is SGHVS and CDR2 FNYEAQ. The CDR3 loop spans 13 amino acids. The V gene lost 5 bases and the J gene lost 7 bases, with 11 bases spanning the gap.

This clone was recorded a few times. J is TRBJ2-1 and V is TRBV7-2; D unresolved. Trimming cost V 5 bases and J 1 base, with 6 bases left between them. The CDR3 totals 13 residues. Looked up from germline, CDR1 is SGHTA and CDR2 is FQGNSA. The CDR3 bases are TGTGCCAGCAGCCGCGGATCCTACAATGAGCAGTTCTTC. Translation gives CASSRGSYNEQFF.

As DNA, the CDR3 is TGTGCCAGCAGCGTCGTAGGGACAGGTGAAGCTTTCTTT. Its protein is CASSVVGTGEAFF. The gene calls are TRBV9 and TRBJ1-1, with 8 nucleotides matching TRBD1. Germline-derived CDR1 and CDR2 are SGDLS and YYNGEE. V lost 2 bases and J lost 7; bases outside the gene matches: 4. The CDR3 is 13 residues long. The full variable domain, its missing parts supplied by reference TRBV9 and TRBJ1-1, is DSGVTQTPKHLITATGQRVTLRCSPRSGDLSVYWYQQSLDQGLQFLIQYYNGEERAKGNILERFSAQQFPDLHSELNLSSLELGDSALYFCASSVVGTGEAFFGQGTRLTVV.

V is TRBV5-1 and J is TRBJ2-1; D call uncertain. Germline V gene data show CDR1 as SGHRS and CDR2 as YFSETQ. The CDR3 runs 12 residues. V was shortened by 1 base and J by 8 bases, with 7 bases between the two germline ends. The CDR3 spells CASSLRLDEQFF. The CDR3, as DNA: TGCGCCAGCAGCTTGCGTCTCGATGAGCAGTTCTTC.

This chain uses TRBV6-4 with TRBJ2-5, with TRBD2 identical over 11 bases. Germline CDR1 MRHNA, CDR2 SNTAGT. The CDR3 covers 16 residues. V shed 5 bases and J 5 bases; nucleotides not matched to a gene: 10. The CDR3 reads CASSSPLLAGGETQYF. In DNA form, the CDR3 reads TGTGCCAGCAGTTCCCCCTTGCTAGCGGGGGGTGAGACCCAGTACTTC.

The chain is built from TRBV7-2 and TRBJ1-1; 8 positions match TRBD1. CDR3 size: 15 residues. The V and J ends lost 0 bases and 1 base, in that order; junction bases with no gene match: 1. Per germline, CDR1 SGHTA and CDR2 FQGNSA. CDR3 in DNA: TGTGCCAGCAGCTTAGCTGGGACAGGGAACACTGAAGCTTTCTTT. This codes for CASSLAGTGNTEAFF.

The CDR3 sequence is CASSYGQAQAKNIQYF. CDR3 in DNA: TGTGCCAGCAGTTACGGGCAGGCCCAAGCCAAAAACATTCAGTACTTC. The chain employs TRBV6-6 and TRBJ2-4; D not certain. CDR1 and CDR2 (germline): MNHNY, SVGAGI (reference sequence). V was cut by 2 bases and J by 0 bases, with 11 bases left in between. This CDR3 region has 16 residues.